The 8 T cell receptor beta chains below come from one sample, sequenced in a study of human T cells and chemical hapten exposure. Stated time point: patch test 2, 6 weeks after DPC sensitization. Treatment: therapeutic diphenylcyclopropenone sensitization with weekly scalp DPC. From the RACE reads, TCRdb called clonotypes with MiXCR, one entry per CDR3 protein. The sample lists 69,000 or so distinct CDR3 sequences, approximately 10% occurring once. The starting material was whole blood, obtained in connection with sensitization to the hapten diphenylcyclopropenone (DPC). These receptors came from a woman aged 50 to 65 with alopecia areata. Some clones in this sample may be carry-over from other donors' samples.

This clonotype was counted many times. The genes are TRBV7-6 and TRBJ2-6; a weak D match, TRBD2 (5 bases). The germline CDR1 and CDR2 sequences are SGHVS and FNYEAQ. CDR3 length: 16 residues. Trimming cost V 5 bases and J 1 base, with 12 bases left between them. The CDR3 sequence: CASSLTRASGANVLTF. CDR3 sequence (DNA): TGTGCCAGCAGCCTCACGAGGGCTTCTGGGGCCAACGTCCTGACTTTC.

The CDR3 DNA follows: TGTGCCAGCAGTTCCCAAGCGGGAGCCCACAATGAGCAGTTCTTC. Its protein product is CASSSQAGAHNEQFF. The chain recombines TRBV12-3 or TRBV12-4 with TRBJ2-1; 8 bases are a match to TRBD2. The CDR3 is 15 residues long. Trimming at V came to 4 bases and at J to 5 bases, leaving 7 bases not matched to a gene.

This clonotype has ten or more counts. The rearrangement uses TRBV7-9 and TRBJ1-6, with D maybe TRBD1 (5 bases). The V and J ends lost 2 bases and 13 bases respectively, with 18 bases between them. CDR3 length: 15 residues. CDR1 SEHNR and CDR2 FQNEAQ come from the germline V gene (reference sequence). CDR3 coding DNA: TGTGCCAGCAGCTTAAGCGGGCAGGGACCTACGCCCCTCCACTTT. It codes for CASSLSGQGPTPLHF.

CDR3: CASGKTGGHFEQYF. The CDR3 region has the DNA TGTGCCAGCGGAAAGACAGGGGGCCATTTCGAGCAGTACTTC. The chain joins TRBV2 to TRBJ2-7; TRBD1 matches at 10 bases. The ends lost 8 bases at V and 6 bases at J; junction bases unmatched: 10. This CDR3 has 14 residues. Germline V lookup: CDR1 SNHLY, CDR2 FYNNEI.

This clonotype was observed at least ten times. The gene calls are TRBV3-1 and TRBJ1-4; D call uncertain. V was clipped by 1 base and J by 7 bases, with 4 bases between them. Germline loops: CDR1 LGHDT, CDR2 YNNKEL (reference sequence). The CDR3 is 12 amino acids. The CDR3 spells CASSQGSEKLFF. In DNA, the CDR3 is TGTGCCAGCAGCCAAGGGTCTGAAAAACTGTTTTTT.

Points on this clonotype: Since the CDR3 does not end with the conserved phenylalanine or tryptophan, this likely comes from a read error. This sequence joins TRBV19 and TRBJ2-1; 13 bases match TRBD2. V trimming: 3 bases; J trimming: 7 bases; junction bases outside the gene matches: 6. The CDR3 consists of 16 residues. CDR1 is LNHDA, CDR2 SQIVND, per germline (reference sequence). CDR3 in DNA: TGTGCCAGTAGTATTAGGACTAGCGGGAGTGATAATGAGCAGTTCTCC. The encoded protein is CASSIRTSGSDNEQFS.

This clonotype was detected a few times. CDR3 loop: CASSRTGGSYEQYF. CDR3 sequence (DNA): TGTGCCAGCAGCAGGACAGGGGGCAGCTACGAGCAGTACTTC. The rearrangement uses TRBV6-5 and TRBJ2-7; TRBD1 matches at 11 bases. J was trimmed by 3 bases and V by 6 bases; bases with no gene match: 4. CDR1 MNHEY and CDR2 SVGAGI come from the germline V gene. The CDR3 loop spans 14 amino acids.

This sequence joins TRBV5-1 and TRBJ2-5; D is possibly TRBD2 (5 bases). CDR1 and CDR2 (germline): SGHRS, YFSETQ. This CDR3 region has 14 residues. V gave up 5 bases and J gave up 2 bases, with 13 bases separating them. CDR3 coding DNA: TGCGCCAGCAGAGGCCGGGAAAGACAAGAGACCCAGTACTTC. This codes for CASRGRERQETQYF.